This entry lists 12 T cell receptor beta chains sequenced from one sample in a study of blood T cell repertoires in COVID-19. Assay used: immunoSEQ multiplex PCR; TCRdb lists only in-frame clones, some missing. The data hold some 300,000 clones, with roughly 84% observed a single time. The sample was PBMCs or T cells enriched from blood (not recorded which). All receptors derive from a woman aged 25 to 39 who had recovered from COVID-19.

The J gene is TRBJ1-2, the V gene TRBV10-3; perhaps TRBD1 as D (6 bases). CDR3 length: 19 amino acids. Germline V gene sequence: CDR1 ENHRY, CDR2 SYGVKD. Deletions cut 3 bases from V and 7 bases from J, with 30 bases between. CDR3 protein: CAISDPGPGGTRQDGGYTF. CDR3 DNA: TGTGCCATCAGTGATCCGGGCCCGGGGGGAACCCGACAGGATGGTGGCTACACCTTC.

This clone was counted between two and nine times. The gene calls are TRBV6-2 or TRBV6-3 and TRBJ2-7; 9 nucleotides match TRBD1. There are 14 residues in the CDR3. Germline V gene data show CDR1 as MNHEY and CDR2 as SVGEGT. Trimming removed 4 bases from V and 3 bases from J; junction bases left unmatched: 4. For the CDR3, the DNA is TGTGCCAGCAGTTTCGACAGGGGGTTCTACGAGCAGTACTTC. Amino acids: CASSFDRGFYEQYF.

This chain's CDR3 is CASSQDLAGMRLATEAFF. Here the CDR3 DNA reads TGTGCCAGCAGCCAAGATCTGGCAGGGATGAGACTCGCCACTGAAGCTTTCTTT. This rearrangement joins TRBV14 to TRBJ1-1; a possible D gene is TRBD1 (5 bases). Between the trimmed V and J ends, which lost 0 bases and 4 bases, there was a span of 21 bases. Germline CDR1 is SGHDN and CDR2 is FVKESK. CDR3 length: 18 residues. Full variable domain (remainder filled in from reference TRBV14 and TRBJ1-1): EAGVTQFPSHSVIEKGQTVTLRCDPISGHDNLYWYRRVMGKEIKFLLHFVKESKQDESGMPNNRFLAERTGGTYSTLKVQPAELEDSGVYFCASSQDLAGMRLATEAFFGQGTRLTVV.

J is TRBJ2-7 and V is TRBV15, with D perhaps TRBD1 (6 bases). V gave up 1 base and J gave up 2 bases, with 18 bases separating them. Germline values: CDR1 LNHNV, CDR2 YYDKDF (reference sequence). The CDR3 runs to 17 residues. The CDR3 DNA reads TGTGCCACCAGCAGAGCATTGAGGACAGCACCTCCCTACGAGCAGTACTTC. Translation gives CATSRALRTAPPYEQYF.

The V and J genes are TRBV14 and TRBJ1-2, with D maybe TRBD1 (5 bases). Germline V lookup: CDR1 SGHDN, CDR2 FVKESK. This CDR3 is built from 15 residues. V was shortened by 0 bases and J by 5 bases, with 13 bases between the two germline ends. CDR3 DNA sequence: TGTGCCAGCAGCCAAGATGTGGCCAGGGCATATGGCTACACCTTC. Encoded protein: CASSQDVARAYGYTF.

This clone was seen a single time. The V gene is TRBV28, the J gene TRBJ1-6; D is undetermined. Trimming shortened V by 6 bases and J by 9 bases, and 9 bases separated the two germline ends. The CDR3 is 12 amino acids. Germline loops: CDR1 MDHEN, CDR2 SYDVKM. CDR3 residues: CASSPLGSPLHF. CDR3 nucleotides: TGTGCCAGCAGCCCTCTCGGTTCACCCCTCCACTTT. Full variable domain (remainder filled in from reference TRBV28 and TRBJ1-6): DVKVTQSSRYLVKRTGEKVFLECVQDMDHENMFWYRQDPGLGLRLIYFSYDVKMKEKGDIPEGYSVSREKKERFSLILESASTNQTSMYLCASSPLGSPLHFGNGTRLTVT.

This chain connects TRBV10-3 to TRBJ2-6, with 7 bases matching TRBD1. The V gene end was trimmed by 4 bases and the J gene end by 0 bases; junction bases not matched to a gene: 6. The CDR3 is 17 residues long. Per the germline V gene, CDR1 is ENHRY and CDR2 is SYGVKD. The CDR3 region is CAISVGQPGSGANVLTF. The CDR3 bases are TGTGCCATCAGTGTGGGACAGCCCGGCTCTGGGGCCAACGTCCTGACTTTC.

The J gene is TRBJ1-2, the V gene TRBV27; TRBD1 matches 8 bases. The length of the CDR3 is 15 residues. Germline V gene data show CDR1 as MNHEY and CDR2 as SMNVEV (reference sequence). The V segment lost 5 bases and the J segment 0 bases; nucleotides outside the gene matches: 5. CDR3 protein: CASSPTGAPNYGYTF. The CDR3 DNA follows: TGTGCCAGCAGTCCGACAGGGGCCCCTAACTATGGCTACACCTTC.

The rearrangement links TRBV27 to TRBJ1-4; 9 bases match TRBD1. Germline CDR1 MNHEY, CDR2 SMNVEV (reference sequence). The CDR3 has 14 amino acids. The junction had 5 bases not matched to a gene; V was cut back by 7 bases and J by 5 bases. CDR3 DNA sequence: TGTGCCAGCAAAATCGGGACAGGGAATGAAAAACTGTTTTTT. The encoded protein is CASKIGTGNEKLFF.

The rearrangement links TRBV5-4 to TRBJ2-5, with 7 bases that match TRBD2. Germline trimming cut 4 bases from V and 5 bases from J; bases unmatched to any gene: 14. This CDR3 spans 16 amino acids. Germline V gene lookup returns CDR1 SGHNT and CDR2 YYREEE (reference sequence). In nucleotides, the CDR3 is TGTGCCAGCAGCACCGGGACTGGGGGGGGTCGCGAGACCCAGTACTTC. Translating it yields CASSTGTGGGRETQYF.

The rearrangement uses TRBV18 and TRBJ1-1; 12 positions match TRBD1. V lost 6 bases, J lost 1 base, and 18 bases stayed unmatched. Germline loops: CDR1 KGHSH, CDR2 LQKENI. This CDR3 contains 20 residues. In DNA form, the CDR3 reads TGTGCCAGCTCGCGTTGGCGGGACAGGGGGCCTTTTAGTTCGAACACTGAAGCTTTCTTT. It yields the protein CASSRWRDRGPFSSNTEAFF.

This sequence joins TRBV5-4 and TRBJ2-1; TRBD2 agrees at 9 bases. V dropped 4 bases and J dropped 0; count of bases not matched to a gene: 2. The CDR3 contains 15 residues. Germline CDR1 SGHNT, CDR2 YYREEE (reference sequence). The CDR3 protein is CASSQGLASYNEQFF. CDR3 DNA: TGTGCCAGCAGCCAGGGACTAGCCTCCTACAATGAGCAGTTCTTC.